This entry lists 28 T cell receptor beta chains sequenced from one sample in a study of cytomegalovirus exposure and HLA in healthy donors. PCR involved 60 Vbeta and 13 Jbeta primers. Generated by immunoSEQ multiplex PCR, the TCRdb table keeps only in-frame clones and is missing some. The sample holds about 110,000 clones, approximately 84% seen once. Sequenced sample: PBMCs. The receptors derive from a man aged 25 to 45 in good health and CMV-seronegative.

This clone was detected only a few times. The chain uses TRBV4-1 and TRBJ2-7; 8 nucleotides line up with TRBD2. The CDR3 runs to 17 residues. Trimming removed 1 base from V and 0 bases from J; junction bases left unmatched: 8. Germline V gives CDR1 MGHRA, CDR2 YSYEKL. Here the CDR3 reads CASSQVAGGLSSYEQYF. The DNA for the CDR3 is TGCGCCAGCAGCCAAGTTGCGGGAGGCCTGAGCTCCTACGAGCAGTACTTC.

This clone has only one observation. V gene TRBV28 combines with J gene TRBJ2-5; the D gene is possibly TRBD1 (5 bases). CDR1 and CDR2 from the germline V gene are MDHEN and SYDVKM. This CDR3 spans 14 amino acids. Trimming shortened V by 7 bases and J by 4 bases, and 16 bases separated the two germline ends. CDR3 sequence: CASNRRGSRETQYF. CDR3 in DNA: TGTGCCAGCAACAGAAGGGGATCGCGAGAGACCCAGTACTTC.

This clone was observed once. The gene calls are TRBV5-1 and TRBJ1-4; TRBD1 agrees at 7 bases. The germline V gene encodes CDR1 SGHRS and CDR2 YFSETQ. J gave up 7 bases and V 4 bases, and 10 bases lay outside the gene matches. CDR3 length: 15 amino acids. The chain's CDR3 is CASSAVDRAGEKLFF. CDR3 sequence (DNA): TGCGCCAGCAGCGCGGTAGACAGGGCCGGTGAAAAACTGTTTTTT.

The chain links TRBV2 to TRBJ2-2; 8 bases line up with TRBD2. CDR3 length equals 14 residues. Germline CDR1 and CDR2: SNHLY and FYNNEI. The V segment lost 7 bases and the J segment 4 bases; nucleotides outside the gene matches: 5. CDR3 coding DNA: TGTGCCAGCATCGAAGGGACTAGCACCGGGGAGCTGTTTTTT. As protein: CASIEGTSTGELFF.

A remark on this clone: The conserved phenylalanine or tryptophan normally closing the CDR3 is absent here, so this likely arose from a read error. The V gene is TRBV29-1, the J gene TRBJ1-2; TRBD1 matches at 7 bases. V lost 6 bases and J lost 8; bases outside the gene matches: 6. CDR3 size: 11 residues. Germline CDR1 is SQVTM and CDR2 is ANQGSEA. DNA for the CDR3: TGCAGCGTGGAGACAGGGAACGGCTACACCGTC. Protein product: CSVETGNGYTV.

The V and J genes are TRBV7-3 and TRBJ1-1; D gene unclear. The germline V gene has CDR1 SGHTA and CDR2 FQGTGA. This CDR3 comprises 13 residues. Deletions cut 10 bases from V and 0 bases from J, with 12 bases between. The CDR3 nucleotides read TGTGCCACGGTCGGGGTAATGAACACTGAAGCTTTCTTT. Translating gives CATVGVMNTEAFF.

This sequence joins TRBV5-1 and TRBJ1-2; 7 bases match TRBD1. In germline, CDR1 is SGHRS, CDR2 YFSETQ. The ends lost 0 bases at V and 5 bases at J; junction bases unmatched: 7. The CDR3 is 15 residues long. In nucleotides, the CDR3 is TGCGCCAGCAGCTTGGAATTCGGCAGGGGGTATGGCTACACCTTC. Translating gives CASSLEFGRGYGYTF.

This clone was seen a few times. The rearrangement links TRBV6-1 to TRBJ2-7; 10 nucleotides match TRBD1. Trimming took 3 bases from V and 6 from J; bases not matched to a gene: 8. The CDR3 length is 15 residues. Germline CDR1 reads MNHNS; CDR2 reads SASEGT. DNA for the CDR3: TGTGCCAGCAGTGACCAGACAGGGGGCGCGGGCGAGCAGTACTTC. Its protein is CASSDQTGGAGEQYF.

J is TRBJ2-4 and V is TRBV27; 8 bases are shared with TRBD2. CDR3 length: 14 residues. CDR1 and CDR2 (germline): MNHEY, SMNVEV (reference sequence). V shed 5 bases, J shed 6 bases, and the junction held 6 bases outside the gene matches. CDR3 protein: CASSLLGLGNIQYF. The CDR3 DNA follows: TGTGCCAGCAGTCTCCTGGGACTAGGAAACATTCAGTACTTC.

This chain links TRBV2 with TRBJ2-1; TRBD2 matches at 9 bases. Germline V gene lookup returns CDR1 SNHLY and CDR2 FYNNEI. This CDR3 has 15 amino acids. V was clipped by 3 bases and J by 4 bases; unmatched bases: 4. This chain's CDR3 is CASSDFLAGYNEQFF. The CDR3 region has the DNA TGTGCCAGCAGTGATTTCCTAGCGGGGTACAATGAGCAGTTCTTC.

This clone was counted a single time. The gene calls are TRBV20-1 and TRBJ1-1; D not certain. CDR3 length: 11 amino acids. Trimming shortened V by 3 bases and J by 1 base, and 3 bases separated the two germline ends. From germline, CDR1 is DFQATT and CDR2 SNEGSKA (reference sequence). The DNA for the CDR3 is TGCAGTGCTAGCTGGAACACTGAAGCTTTCTTT. Its translation is CSASWNTEAFF.

The chain combines TRBV6-4 with TRBJ2-3, with D unclear. Trimming took 4 bases from V and 2 from J, leaving 10 bases between them. The CDR3 is made up of 14 amino acids. Germline CDR1 is MRHNA and CDR2 is SNTAGT. The CDR3 reads CASSVGEDTDTQYF. The CDR3 DNA reads as TGTGCCAGCAGTGTTGGTGAGGACACAGATACGCAGTATTTT.

V is TRBV10-1 and J is TRBJ1-1, with 9 positions matching TRBD1. The CDR3 sequence is 12 residues long. V was pared by 4 bases and J by 10 bases, with 4 bases of the junction left unmatched. The germline gives CDR1 WNHNN, CDR2 SYGVQD (reference sequence). DNA for the CDR3: TGCGCCAGCAGTGGGACAGGGGTTGGAGCTTTCTTT. Translated, it gives CASSGTGVGAFF.

V and J are TRBV5-6 and TRBJ2-7; 11 bases map to TRBD2. Germline trimming cut 7 bases from V and 1 base from J; bases unmatched to any gene: 4. The CDR3 is 14 amino acids. Germline CDR1 and CDR2: SGHDT and YYEEEE. The CDR3 DNA sequence: TGTGCCAGCCAAACTAGCGGGAGATCCTACGAGCAGTACTTC. It encodes CASQTSGRSYEQYF.

In DNA, the CDR3 is TGTGCCAGCACGGAGACTCACACAGATACGCAGTATTTT. This sequence encodes CASTETHTDTQYF. The chain uses TRBV6-1 and TRBJ2-3; D is ambiguous. The length of the CDR3 is 13 residues. The germline gives CDR1 MNHNS, CDR2 SASEGT. The germline V and J ends were trimmed by 7 bases and 2 bases, with 10 bases remaining between them.

The J gene is TRBJ1-2, the V gene TRBV30; D unclear. The germline V and J ends were trimmed by 3 bases and 8 bases, with 19 bases remaining between them. This CDR3 has 14 amino acids. Germline CDR1 reads GTSNPN; CDR2 reads SVGIG (reference sequence). Here the CDR3 reads CAWSVQRDSRGYTF. In DNA form, the CDR3 reads TGTGCCTGGAGCGTCCAGAGGGATTCAAGGGGCTACACCTTC.

The V gene is TRBV27, the J gene TRBJ2-7; no reliable D call. V shed 5 bases and J shed 2 bases, with 16 bases lying between them. The CDR3 totals 15 residues. Looked up from germline, CDR1 is MNHEY and CDR2 is SMNVEV (reference sequence). CDR3 nucleotides: TGTGCCAGCAGTCGGTCCGCCGGTACCACCTACGAGCAGTACTTC. It yields the protein CASSRSAGTTYEQYF.

This clone has only one observation. The chain links TRBV15 to TRBJ2-7; tentatively, D is TRBD2 (6 bases). CDR1 LNHNV and CDR2 YYDKDF come from the germline V gene (reference sequence). V was cut by 3 bases and J by 9 bases, with 12 bases left in between. The CDR3 has 12 residues. CDR3 sequence reads: CATSSDLGGQYF. The CDR3 coding sequence is TGTGCCACCAGCAGTGACCTGGGGGGGCAGTACTTC.

V gene TRBV4-1 combines with J gene TRBJ1-5; D is possibly TRBD1 (5 bases). The germline CDR1 and CDR2 sequences are MGHRA and YSYEKL. CDR3 length equals 16 residues. Trimming stripped 5 bases from V and 2 bases from J, with 16 bases between. CDR3 DNA sequence: TGCGCCAGCAGCTACGGGACTCCTCGGGGCAATCAGCCCCAGCATTTT. Translated: CASSYGTPRGNQPQHF.

The rearrangement uses TRBV2 and TRBJ1-4; D is possibly TRBD1 (5 bases). The CDR3 has 14 amino acids. Per the germline V gene, CDR1 is SNHLY and CDR2 is FYNNEI. With 5 bases removed from V and 3 bases from J, the gap between germline ends came to 10 bases. CDR3 bases: TGTGCCAGCAGTCGTGACAGTCCTAATGAAAAACTGTTTTTT. Translation gives CASSRDSPNEKLFF.

This chain uses TRBV6-5 with TRBJ1-3; a weak D match, TRBD1 (6 bases). The germline CDR1 and CDR2 sequences are MNHEY and SVGAGI. V was pared by 4 bases and J by 4 bases, with 14 bases between. This CDR3 has 15 amino acids. The CDR3 bases are TGTGCCAGCAGTTTCGCCCTGGGACACGGAAACACCATATATTTT. It translates to CASSFALGHGNTIYF.

The chain has TRBV12-1 and TRBJ2-2; the D call in the table, TRBD1, was not verified against the DNA. TRBV12-1 is a known pseudogene. The CDR3 runs to 12 residues. CDR3 region: CASSQNTGELFF. The DNA for the CDR3 is TGTGCCAGCAGTCAGAACACCGGGGAGCTGTTTTTT.

The genes are TRBV28 and TRBJ2-7; TRBD2 matches at 11 bases. Germline loops: CDR1 MDHEN, CDR2 SYDVKM. J gave up 2 bases and V 4 bases, and 4 bases lay outside the gene matches. The length of the CDR3 is 15 residues. CDR3 nucleotides: TGTGCCAGCAGTTCCATAGCGGGAGGGACCTACGAGCAGTACTTC. It translates to CASSSIAGGTYEQYF.

The V gene is TRBV6-4, the J gene TRBJ1-1, with D tentatively TRBD1 (6 bases). Between the trimmed V and J ends, which lost 0 bases and 5 bases, there was a span of 13 bases. This CDR3 spans 15 amino acids. CDR1 and CDR2 (germline): MRHNA, SNTAGT. CDR3 sequence: CASSDSRGSLTEAFF. Written as DNA, the CDR3 is TGTGCCAGCAGTGACTCCAGGGGTTCGTTGACTGAAGCTTTCTTT.

The genes are TRBV15 and TRBJ2-7; 7 bases agree with TRBD2. The CDR3 loop spans 15 amino acids. In germline, CDR1 is LNHNV, CDR2 YYDKDF (reference sequence). J was trimmed by 2 bases and V by 3 bases; bases with no gene match: 7. The CDR3: CATSRGTTGPYEQYF. CDR3 coding DNA: TGTGCCACCAGCAGGGGGACTACCGGTCCCTACGAGCAGTACTTC.

The chain carries TRBV28 and TRBJ1-3, with 8 bases that match TRBD1. There are 16 residues in the CDR3. CDR1 and CDR2 from the germline V gene are MDHEN and SYDVKM. The ends lost 5 bases at V and 2 bases at J; junction bases unmatched: 8. The CDR3 region is CASSAEDRVAGNTIYF. CDR3 coding DNA: TGTGCCAGCAGTGCCGAGGACAGGGTGGCTGGAAACACCATATATTTT. Complete variable domain (other parts from reference TRBV28 and TRBJ1-3): DVKVTQSSRYLVKRTGEKVFLECVQDMDHENMFWYRQDPGLGLRLIYFSYDVKMKEKGDIPEGYSVSREKKERFSLILESASTNQTSMYLCASSAEDRVAGNTIYFGEGSWLTVV.

The V gene is TRBV4-1, the J gene TRBJ2-1, with 10 bases fitting TRBD2. The CDR3 runs 16 residues. Germline CDR1 reads MGHRA; CDR2 reads YSYEKL. V was clipped by 4 bases and J by 3 bases; unmatched bases: 6. This chain's CDR3 is CASSRVLAGSYNEQFF. CDR3 bases: TGCGCCAGCAGCCGCGTACTAGCGGGAAGCTACAATGAGCAGTTCTTC.

This rearrangement joins TRBV27 to TRBJ1-1; TRBD1 matches 10 bases. The CDR3 covers 12 residues. V was pared by 10 bases and J by 4 bases, with 3 bases of the junction left unmatched. CDR1 is MNHEY and CDR2 is SMNVEV in the germline V gene (reference sequence). The CDR3 DNA reads TGTGCCACCTGGACAGGGGGCACTGAAGCTTTCTTT. Protein product: CATWTGGTEAFF.